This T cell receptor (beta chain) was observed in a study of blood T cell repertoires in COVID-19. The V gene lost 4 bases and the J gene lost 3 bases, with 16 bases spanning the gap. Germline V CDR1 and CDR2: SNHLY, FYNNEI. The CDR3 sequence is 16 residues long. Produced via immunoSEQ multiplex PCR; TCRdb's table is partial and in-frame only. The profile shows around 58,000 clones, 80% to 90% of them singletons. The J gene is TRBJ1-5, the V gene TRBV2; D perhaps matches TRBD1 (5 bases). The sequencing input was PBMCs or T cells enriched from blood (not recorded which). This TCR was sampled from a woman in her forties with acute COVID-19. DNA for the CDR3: TGTGCCAGCAGTGGGTCGGTCGGGGGGAACAATCAGCCCCAGCATTTT. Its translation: CASSGSVGGNNQPQHF.